These 19 T cell receptor beta chains were all obtained from the same sample, sequenced in a study of T cell clusters in autoimmune cytopenias. TRB amplification used approximately 250 ng of peripheral blood genomic DNA. One tube held mixed TRB-A and TRB-B primer pools for touch-down PCR. TCRdb reanalyzed the multiplex PCR reads, giving one entry per CDR3 protein sequence and no DNA. The sample shows a few thousand distinct CDR3 sequences, and roughly 58% sits with its ten largest clones. The same specimen was also included in a second study, on T cell repertoires in aging, cancer and after chemotherapy.

Sequencing was performed on peripheral blood. These receptors were obtained from a human donor with an autoimmune cytopenia or autoimmune hepatitis (not recorded which).

The genes are TRBV18 and TRBJ1-5. Germline V CDR1 and CDR2: KGHSH, LQKENI. The CDR3 extends over 16 amino acids. The CDR3 protein is CASSPQEWGNNQPQHF.

This clonotype shows up as medium-sized by frequency. The chain employs TRBV29-1 and TRBJ1-1; TCRdb's assignment of TRBD1 cannot be checked, as there is no DNA. The CDR3 spans 12 residues. Per germline, CDR1 SQVTM and CDR2 ANQGSEA. CDR3 loop: CSGGLGAAEAFF.

The V gene is TRBV7-9, the J gene TRBJ1-2; as DNA is missing, the TRBD1 call by TCRdb cannot be tested. The CDR3 runs to 16 residues. Germline V gives CDR1 SEHNR, CDR2 FQNEAQ (reference sequence). CDR3 sequence reads: CASSLAGSAGVYGYTF.

This clonotype is deemed medium-sized by its frequency. The chain links TRBV27 to TRBJ2-5; TCRdb's assignment of TRBD1 cannot be checked, as there is no DNA. The CDR3 totals 14 residues. Germline V gene lookup returns CDR1 MNHEY and CDR2 SMNVEV (reference sequence). Here the CDR3 reads CASSRQGGQETQYF.

Judged by frequency, this clonotype is medium-sized. The chain links TRBV19 to TRBJ2-1; TCRdb's D gene call, TRBD2, goes unchecked for lack of DNA. The CDR3 has 20 residues. Germline-derived CDR1 and CDR2 are LNHDA and SQIVND (reference sequence). CDR3 in amino acids: CASSIFLASGSSGLGNEQFF.

The chain employs TRBV12-3 or TRBV12-4 and TRBJ1-4; the TCRdb call, TRBD1, lacks DNA for checking. The CDR3 sequence is 16 residues long. The CDR3 loop is CASRKQVAATNEKLFF.

V usage is TRBV10-3 and J usage is TRBJ2-1; the D gene TCRdb calls, TRBD2, cannot be checked with no DNA. The CDR3 extends over 13 amino acids. The germline gives CDR1 ENHRY, CDR2 SYGVKD. The CDR3 sequence is CAITGLAGNEQFF.

This rearrangement joins TRBV7-6 to TRBJ2-5; TCRdb indicates TRBD2, and absent DNA this call remains unverified. Germline loops: CDR1 SGHVS, CDR2 FNYEAQ. The CDR3 is 15 residues long. CDR3 protein: CASSRGFSAQETQYF.

The chain joins TRBV27 to TRBJ1-2; the D gene TCRdb calls, TRBD1, cannot be checked with no DNA. The CDR3 length is 14 residues. Looked up from germline, CDR1 is MNHEY and CDR2 is SMNVEV (reference sequence). CDR3 region: CASSLLGGNYGYTF.

The chain employs TRBV5-5 and TRBJ2-3; as DNA is missing, the TRBD2 call by TCRdb cannot be tested. The V gene's germline CDR1 is SGHKS and CDR2 YYEKEE (reference sequence). CDR3 length: 18 residues. This chain's CDR3 is CASSFPVGERGSTDTQYF.

By frequency, this clonotype is medium-sized. The rearrangement links TRBV6-5 to TRBJ2-1; there is no DNA to check the TCRdb D call of TRBD2. CDR1 is MNHEY and CDR2 is SVGAGI in the germline V gene. The CDR3 runs to 15 residues. The CDR3 here is CASSYGSGGPDEQFF.

The chain is built from TRBV5-4 and TRBJ2-1. The germline V gene encodes CDR1 SGHNT and CDR2 YYREEE (reference sequence). The CDR3 spans 13 residues. CDR3 protein: CASSLGLSNEQFF.

The chain recombines TRBV6-1 with TRBJ1-1; the TCRdb D gene call, TRBD1, has no DNA to confirm it. The V gene's germline CDR1 is MNHNS and CDR2 SASEGT. This CDR3 has 12 amino acids. The CDR3: CASTFRGTEAFF.

The V gene is TRBV5-1, the J gene TRBJ2-2. The V gene's germline CDR1 is SGHRS and CDR2 YFSETQ. This CDR3 spans 13 amino acids. CDR3 sequence reads: CASSLQEIGELFF. Supplemented by reference TRBV5-1 and TRBJ2-2, the full variable domain reads KAGVTQTPRYLIKTRGQQVTLSCSPISGHRSVSWYQQTPGQGLQFLFEYFSETQRNKGNFPGRFSGRQFSNSRSEMNVSTLELGDSALYLCASSLQEIGELFFGEGSRLTVL.

The V call is TRBV13, the J call TRBJ2-3; TCRdb's D call of TRBD1 is untestable without DNA. The CDR3 totals 16 residues. Per germline, CDR1 PRHDT and CDR2 FYEKMQ (reference sequence). The CDR3 spells CASSLEGTGGTDTQYF.

The chain links TRBV5-1 to TRBJ2-2; TCRdb's D call, TRBD1, is unchecked because there is no DNA. CDR3 length: 15 amino acids. Germline lookup yields CDR1 SGHRS and CDR2 YFSETQ. The CDR3 region is CASRSEVGGIGELFF. Full variable domain (rest looked up from reference TRBV5-1 and TRBJ2-2): KAGVTQTPRYLIKTRGQQVTLSCSPISGHRSVSWYQQTPGQGLQFLFEYFSETQRNKGNFPGRFSGRQFSNSRSEMNVSTLELGDSALYLCASRSEVGGIGELFFGEGSRLTVL.

This clonotype is classed as medium-sized by frequency. This chain links TRBV30 with TRBJ2-7. The CDR3 runs to 13 residues. Germline V gene lookup returns CDR1 GTSNPN and CDR2 SVGIG (reference sequence). The CDR3 loop reads CAWSASNGGQQYF.

The gene calls are TRBV5-1 and TRBJ2-7; the TCRdb call, TRBD1, lacks DNA for checking. The germline gives CDR1 SGHRS, CDR2 YFSETQ. The CDR3 sequence is 16 residues long. CDR3 sequence: CASSLFPGQLAYEQYF.

This clonotype is classed as medium-sized by frequency. The chain couples TRBV27 to TRBJ2-7; TCRdb's D call of TRBD1 is untestable without DNA. Germline assignment: CDR1 MNHEY and CDR2 SMNVEV (reference sequence). The CDR3 extends over 15 amino acids. CDR3 region: CASSLSTGPLYEQYF.